The clone carrying this T cell receptor (beta chain) appeared many times. Its antigen is not identified. TCRdb redid the calling of the 5' RACE reads with MiXCR, one entry per CDR3 protein. This sample carries fewer than 200,000 distinct CDR3 sequences, approximately 18% of them seen once, and the ten largest clones take approximately 4.3%. The data are from a study of CD8 T cells in ankylosing spondylitis. V shed 7 bases, J shed 5 bases, and the junction held 11 bases outside the gene matches. The CDR3 spans 16 residues. Germline V gene lookup returns CDR1 MNHEY and CDR2 SVGAGI. General study points: From matched ankylosing spondylitis synovial fluid, disease-linked clones were reportedly recovered at significantly enriched levels.

The sequencing sample was made of blood, either unsorted or a sorted T cell fraction (not recorded which). The V and J genes are TRBV6-5 and TRBJ2-2, with 9 positions matching TRBD1. The clonotype comes from a male donor aged 5 to 30 with ankylosing spondylitis or in good health (not recorded which). The CDR3 DNA reads as TGTGCCAGCACCCCAAGGGGACAGGGAAAAACCGGGGAGCTGTTTTTT. Its translation: CASTPRGQGKTGELFF.